These T cell receptor beta chains were read from a single sample in a study of T cell responses to AZD1222 COVID-19 vaccine. Generated by immunoSEQ multiplex PCR, the TCRdb table keeps only in-frame clones and is missing some. The sample holds approximately 140,000 clones; about nine tenths are singletons and the top ten take around 16%. The source material was peripheral blood, sampled on day 0 of AZD1222 vaccination. The receptors were gathered from an adult in good health. CDR3s include the opening cysteine and the closing phenylalanine or tryptophan. A D gene is named only where the DNA matches it firmly. Size values are once, few and many counts, or a class for expanded clones, and some rows have none.

D gene,V gene,clone size,J gene,CDR3 protein,CDR3 DNA
NA,TRBV18,few,TRBJ1-6,CASSPLDSSYNSPLHF,TGTGCCAGCTCACCGTTGGACAGCTCCTATAATTCACCCCTCCACTTT
TRBD1,TRBV9,NA,TRBJ1-1,CASSVATAGGTEAFF,TGTGCCAGCAGCGTAGCTACGGCAGGGGGCACTGAAGCTTTCTTT
NA,TRBV7-3,NA,TRBJ1-6,CASSLTGHNMGSPLHF,TGTGCCAGCAGCTTAACGGGGCATAATATGGGTTCACCCCTCCACTTT
TRBD1,TRBV11-2,NA,TRBJ1-2,CASSPDRSGYTF,TGTGCCAGCAGCCCGGACAGGTCTGGCTACACCTTC
TRBD2,TRBV29-1,NA,TRBJ2-1,CSVPTSVFDEQFF,TGCAGCGTGCCGACTAGCGTCTTCGATGAGCAGTTCTTC
NA,TRBV19,NA,TRBJ1-2,CASSRFAGVSNYGYTF,TGTGCCAGTAGCCGATTCGCAGGCGTCTCTAACTATGGCTACACCTTC
NA,TRBV9,NA,TRBJ1-1,CASSVAVSGGNTEAFF,TGTGCCAGCAGCGTAGCGGTCTCAGGTGGGAACACTGAAGCTTTCTTT
NA,TRBV19,NA,TRBJ1-5,CASSMGQTSNQPQHF,TGTGCCAGTAGTATGGGACAAACTAGCAATCAGCCCCAGCATTTT
NA,TRBV7-9,NA,TRBJ1-1,CASSLVAEAPEAFF,TGTGCCAGCAGCTTAGTGGCAGAGGCACCAGAAGCTTTCTTT
NA,TRBV2,few,TRBJ1-6,CASSDRDNSPLHF,TGTGCCAGCAGTGACAGAGATAATTCACCCCTCCACTTT
TRBD1,TRBV5-1,NA,TRBJ1-1,CASSAGTGTEAFF,TGCGCCAGCAGCGCCGGGACAGGGACTGAAGCTTTCTTT
NA,TRBV30,NA,TRBJ1-6,CAWSMGGRSYNSPLHF,TGTGCCTGGAGTATGGGTGGCAGAAGTTATAATTCACCCCTCCACTTT
NA,TRBV6-2/TRBV6-3,NA,TRBJ1-3,CASSYSKGGKGNTIYF,TGTGCCAGCAGTTACTCGAAAGGAGGGAAGGGAAACACCATATATTTT
NA,TRBV14,NA,TRBJ1-2,CASSNRRSGYTF,TGTGCCAGCAGCAATCGCCGGAGCGGCTACACCTTC
NA,TRBV6-5,NA,TRBJ1-5,CASSLQGAAQPQHF,TGTGCCAGCAGTTTACAGGGAGCCGCTCAGCCCCAGCATTTT